Included here is one TCR beta chain sequence, with context. The antigen is undetermined. CDR3 length: 12 residues. Trimming took off 4 bases at V and 0 bases at J, with 4 bases between the two ends. This entry is derived from a study of OX40 agonist ivuxolimab in advanced cancers. Turning to the study itself: Age averaged about 62 years (range roughly 23 to 80), and 82.7% were male.

Assay used: immunoSEQ multiplex PCR; TCRdb lists only in-frame clones, some missing. Altogether 60,000 to 70,000 clones are present, 65% to 90% being singletons, with the ten largest covering around 1.7%. Study-level results: On average, CD8+ T cells had more expanded clones than CD4+.

The receptor was derived from an adult with an advanced solid tumor such as melanoma, head and neck, liver or kidney cancer. Sequencing used CD4+ or CD8+ T cells sorted from blood, obtained in a trial of the OX40 agonist ivuxolimab. The chain uses TRBV23-1 and TRBJ2-7; D gene uncertain. TRBV23-1 is an ORF, with its function uncertain. CDR3 amino acids: CASSLSSYEQYF. CDR3 DNA: TGCGCCAGCAGTCTAAGCTCCTACGAGCAGTACTTC.